This T cell receptor beta chain was sequenced during a study of T cells in Graves' hyperthyroidism and ophthalmopathy. Study results and limitations: Classification by a 13 V-J model distinguished ophthalmopathy from stable hyperthyroidism. The blood repertoire included most of the expanded thyroid clonotypes above 0.001.

The TCR beta CDR3 regions underwent amplification using RNA transcripts as the source. During a first-round RT-PCR of the TCR CDR3, the HTBI primer set was used. TCRdb re-called the multiplex PCR reads with MiXCR, one entry per CDR3 protein. The data show 500,000 to 750,000 distinct CDR3 sequences, under 60% seen once. Patients aged 18 to 65 had newly diagnosed hyperthyroidism that had lasted under 2 months. Based on clinical symptoms, serum thyroxine and TRAb, thyroid ultrasound and orbital computed tomography, diagnoses were reached. There are many counts of this clonotype. As yet, its antigen is unknown. The CDR3 loop spans 12 amino acids. The germline V gene has CDR1 LNHDA and CDR2 SQIVND (reference sequence). V lost 10 bases and J lost 4, with 14 bases in between.

The sample taken for sequencing was peripheral blood or thyroid tissue (not recorded which). The chain employs TRBV19 and TRBJ2-7; possibly TRBD1 or TRBD2 for D (5 bases each). The TCR comes from a woman aged 18-30 years with Graves' hyperthyroidism. The DNA for the CDR3 is TGTGCCACCGGGACGGACAAATACGAGCAGTACTTC. It codes for CATGTDKYEQYF.